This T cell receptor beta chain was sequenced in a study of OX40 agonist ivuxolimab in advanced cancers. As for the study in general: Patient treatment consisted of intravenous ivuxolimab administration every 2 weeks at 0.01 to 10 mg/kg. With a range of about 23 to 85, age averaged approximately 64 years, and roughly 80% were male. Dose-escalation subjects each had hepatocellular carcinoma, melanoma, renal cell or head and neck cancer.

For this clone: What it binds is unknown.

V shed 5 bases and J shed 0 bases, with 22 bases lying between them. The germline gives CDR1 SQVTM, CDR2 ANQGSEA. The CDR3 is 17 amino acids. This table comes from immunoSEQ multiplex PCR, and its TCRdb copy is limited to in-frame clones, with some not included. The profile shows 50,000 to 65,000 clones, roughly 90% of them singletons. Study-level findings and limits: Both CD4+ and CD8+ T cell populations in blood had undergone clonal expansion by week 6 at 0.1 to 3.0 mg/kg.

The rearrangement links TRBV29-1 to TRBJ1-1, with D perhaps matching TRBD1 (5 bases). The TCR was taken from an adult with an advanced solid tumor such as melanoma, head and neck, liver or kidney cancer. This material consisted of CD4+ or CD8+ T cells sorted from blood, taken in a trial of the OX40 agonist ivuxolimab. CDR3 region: CSVLLGVRQIMNTEAFF. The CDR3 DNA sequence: TGCAGCGTTTTGTTGGGGGTACGACAAATCATGAACACTGAAGCTTTCTTT.